This T cell receptor (beta chain) originates from a study of human T cells and chemical hapten exposure. CDR3 length equals 16 residues. CDR1 and CDR2 (germline): SGHRS, YFSETQ. With V trimmed by 6 bases and J by 4 bases, 12 bases remained unmatched. This clonotype was seen a few times. Antigen: not known. Study-level findings and limits: Versus controls, expanded TCRs had significantly more large CDR3 similarity clusters.

TCRdb analysed the RACE reads with MiXCR anew, one entry per CDR3 protein. The table has under 60,000 distinct CDR3 sequences, 9.5% to 11% seen once. Indicated time point: patch test 1, 2 weeks after DPC sensitization. As to treatment: therapeutic diphenylcyclopropenone sensitization with weekly scalp DPC. The starting material, unfractionated whole blood, was used for total RNA extraction. V gene TRBV5-1 combines with J gene TRBJ2-2; 7 bases map to TRBD2. The source of this sequence is a woman between 40 and 55 years old with alopecia areata. Some clones in this sample may be carry-over from other donors' samples. Here the sequenced sample was whole blood, taken in connection with sensitization to the hapten diphenylcyclopropenone (DPC). In DNA form, the CDR3 reads TGCGCCAGCACCCCCGGGGCTAGCGGTAGCACCGGGGAGCTGTTTTTT. Protein product: CASTPGASGSTGELFF. The whole variable domain, filled in from reference TRBV5-1 and TRBJ2-2, reads KAGVTQTPRYLIKTRGQQVTLSCSPISGHRSVSWYQQTPGQGLQFLFEYFSETQRNKGNFPGRFSGRQFSNSRSEMNVSTLELGDSALYLCASTPGASGSTGELFFGEGSRLTVL.